This TCR beta chain emerged from a study of cytotoxic CD8 clonotypes in ibrutinib-treated CLL. Study background: Included were roughly ten relapsed/refractory and 15 treatment-naive patients, of whom roughly 17 were IGHV unmutated. Collecting the response samples happened after a median approximately twelve months of treatment, with a range of 6 to 36. Sequencing produced an average of 255,043 productive templates and approximately 90,000 productive rearrangements per sample.

TCRdb's copy holds only in-frame clones and misses some; the assay was immunoSEQ multiplex PCR. The sample holds some 85,000 clones, 70% to 80% seen once. The CDR3 length is 12 residues. Germline assignment: CDR1 GTSNPN and CDR2 SVGIG (reference sequence). V was shortened by 5 bases and J by 7 bases, with 9 bases between the two germline ends. The material sequenced was PBMCs, taken after 24 months of ibrutinib treatment. This sequence originates from a human donor with chronic lymphocytic leukemia. V gene TRBV30 combines with J gene TRBJ1-6; D not certain. CDR3 DNA sequence: TGTGCCTGGGAGCGGGGAAATTCACCCCTCCACTTT. This translates into CAWERGNSPLHF.